This T cell receptor (beta chain) was captured by sequencing in a study of cytomegalovirus exposure and HLA in healthy donors. Study-wide results and limits: In a later analysis, compared with equally common non-associated chains, HLA-associated beta chains were more expanded. As a later analysis showed, a missense DCLRE1C variant was linked to trimming of TCR beta V- and J-genes. Per published accounts, TCR beta sequences correctly predicted the HLA-A and HLA-B alleles of most subjects. A later analysis found most CMV-associated TCR beta chains apparently HLA-restricted.

The PCR used 60 Vbeta and 13 Jbeta primers. This table comes from immunoSEQ multiplex PCR, and its TCRdb copy is limited to in-frame clones, with some not included. Listed are over 120,000 clones; approximately 1% falls within the top ten. On this clone itself: Antigen unknown.

Losses at the gene ends were 11 bases for V and 5 bases for J; bases not matched to a gene: 13. Germline V gives CDR1 MDHEN, CDR2 SYDVKM. The CDR3 has 17 residues. The sequenced sample was PBMCs. The V and J genes are TRBV28 and TRBJ2-1; TRBD2 agrees at 15 bases. This clonotype was sampled from a male donor in good health and CMV-seronegative. CDR3 DNA: TGTGCCTGTATTACCGGGACTAGCGGGGGGCCGAACAATGAGCAGTTCTTC. Protein: CACITGTSGGPNNEQFF.